The 20 T cell receptor beta chains in this list originate from one sample, sequenced in a study of long-term antiretroviral therapy in people with HIV. It was version v3.0 of the immunoSEQ assay that was run at survey level. Clones were read by immunoSEQ multiplex PCR, and TCRdb kept only the in-frame ones, dropping some. Of about 24,000 clones listed, 81% are singletons. The sequenced sample was unsorted PBMCs, obtained 4.4 years after starting antiretroviral therapy. The receptors were sampled from a man younger than 45 with HIV.

The chain uses TRBV2 and TRBJ2-3; TRBD2 matches at 10 bases. The V segment lost 3 bases and the J segment 2 bases; nucleotides outside the gene matches: 2. Germline CDR1 is SNHLY and CDR2 is FYNNEI. This CDR3 spans 15 amino acids. The CDR3 here is CASSDLAGVTDTQYF. DNA of the CDR3: TGTGCCAGCAGTGATCTAGCGGGAGTCACAGATACGCAGTATTTT.

The J gene is TRBJ2-1, the V gene TRBV7-9; the D is unclear. Trimming stripped 1 base from V and 5 bases from J, with 6 bases between. Germline CDR1 SEHNR, CDR2 FQNEAQ (reference sequence). The CDR3 contains 13 residues. The CDR3 DNA is TGTGCCAGCAGCTTAGAATTCGACAATGAGCAGTTCTTC. Translation: CASSLEFDNEQFF.

This clone appeared once. The V gene is TRBV18, the J gene TRBJ2-5, with 7 bases matching TRBD1. CDR1 is KGHSH and CDR2 is LQKENI in the germline V gene. The CDR3 has 14 amino acids. V lost 3 bases to trimming and J lost 1 base; unmatched junction nucleotides: 2. The CDR3 sequence: CASSPGTAQETQYF. Written as DNA, the CDR3 is TGTGCCAGCTCACCTGGGACAGCCCAAGAGACCCAGTACTTC. Looking up the rest from reference TRBV18 and TRBJ2-5 gives the full variable domain: NAGVMQNPRHLVRRRGQEARLRCSPMKGHSHVYWYRQLPEEGLKFMVYLQKENIIDESGMPKERFSAEFPKEGPSILRIQQVVRGDSAAYFCASSPGTAQETQYFGPGTRLLVL.

This clone is a singleton in its sample. V gene TRBV12-5 combines with J gene TRBJ2-5; a weak D match, TRBD1 (5 bases). Trimming took off 2 bases at V and 7 bases at J, with 23 bases between the two ends. From germline, CDR1 is LGHNT and CDR2 FRNRAP. The CDR3 has 17 amino acids. The CDR3 here is CASGLLTHTPSRGTQYF. Written as DNA, the CDR3 is TGTGCTAGTGGTTTGCTCACCCACACTCCATCTAGGGGGACCCAGTACTTC.

In its sample, this clone was seen a few times. V is TRBV6-5 and J is TRBJ2-7; no definite D call. The germline CDR1 and CDR2 sequences are MNHEY and SVGAGI. V lost 2 bases and J lost 7, with 12 bases in between. The CDR3 sequence is 13 residues long. The chain's CDR3 is CASSYGEVFEQYF. The CDR3 DNA sequence: TGTGCCAGCAGTTACGGCGAAGTTTTTGAGCAGTACTTC.

The V and J genes are TRBV9 and TRBJ2-3; 7 bases are shared with TRBD1. CDR3 size: 16 residues. With V trimmed by 4 bases and J by 2 bases, 10 bases remained unmatched. The germline gives CDR1 SGDLS, CDR2 YYNGEE. CDR3 bases: TGTGCCAGCAGCATAGAAGGACAGGTGATCACAGATACGCAGTATTTT. Protein: CASSIEGQVITDTQYF.

This chain joins TRBV15 and TRBJ1-4; D may be TRBD1 (6 bases). The CDR3 runs 14 residues. Trimming stripped 3 bases from V and 4 bases from J, with 9 bases between. Germline assignment: CDR1 LNHNV and CDR2 YYDKDF (reference sequence). The CDR3 DNA sequence: TGTGCCACCAGCAGCACAGGGAATAATGAAAAACTGTTTTTT. As protein: CATSSTGNNEKLFF.

V is TRBV29-1 and J is TRBJ1-1; D perhaps matches TRBD1 (6 bases). V lost 7 bases, J lost 0 bases, and 12 bases lay in between. Germline V CDR1 and CDR2: SQVTM, ANQGSEA. The length of the CDR3 is 13 residues. The CDR3, as DNA: TGCAGCGGTGGACAGCAACTGAACACTGAAGCTTTCTTT. Protein product: CSGGQQLNTEAFF.

There are a few counts of this clone. V is TRBV7-7 and J is TRBJ2-7; D is perhaps TRBD2 (6 bases). V shed 1 base and J shed 3 bases, with 13 bases lying between them. Germline V CDR1 and CDR2: SSHAT, FNYEAQ (reference sequence). The CDR3 extends over 15 amino acids. CDR3 bases: TGTGCCAGCAGCTTAGGACTAGGGGTTGGCTACGAGCAGTACTTC. Translated, it gives CASSLGLGVGYEQYF.

The J gene is TRBJ1-1, the V gene TRBV28, with a weak D call TRBD1 (6 bases). This CDR3 is 13 amino acids long. V shed 5 bases and J shed 8 bases, with 15 bases lying between them. The V gene's germline CDR1 is MDHEN and CDR2 SYDVKM. CDR3 residues: CASSPLGQPEAFF. Written as DNA, the CDR3 is TGTGCCAGCAGTCCGTTAGGACAGCCCGAAGCTTTCTTT.

V is TRBV6-6 and J is TRBJ2-1, with D possibly matching TRBD2 (7 bases). Germline V gene lookup returns CDR1 MNHNY and CDR2 SVGAGI (reference sequence). Trimming pared 6 bases from V and 3 bases from J, leaving 12 bases between. The CDR3 totals 14 residues. The CDR3 spells CASRAGAIYNEQFF. The DNA for the CDR3 is TGTGCCAGCAGGGCGGGGGCCATCTACAATGAGCAGTTCTTC.

CDR3 loop: CASSPLQGPYGYTF. In DNA form, the CDR3 reads TGCGCCAGCAGCCCCCTCCAGGGACCCTATGGCTACACCTTC. This chain connects TRBV5-1 to TRBJ1-2; D possibly corresponds to TRBD1 (5 bases). Trimming removed 4 bases at V and 4 bases at J, with 14 bases between. The length of the CDR3 is 14 residues. Germline V gives CDR1 SGHRS, CDR2 YFSETQ.

This clone was observed a few times. The chain recombines TRBV6-6 with TRBJ1-5; TRBD1 matches 7 bases. J gave up 0 bases and V 5 bases, and 1 base lay outside the gene matches. Germline lookup yields CDR1 MNHNY and CDR2 SVGAGI (reference sequence). There are 14 residues in the CDR3. CDR3 bases: TGTGCCAGCAGTGACAGGGCTAGCAATCAGCCCCAGCATTTT. Encoded protein: CASSDRASNQPQHF.

The CDR3 region has the DNA TGTGCCAGCAGGAGGAGGGCCAGGGCTGCTAATGAAAAACTGTTTTTT. It is translated as CASRRRARAANEKLFF. J is TRBJ1-4 and V is TRBV2; TRBD1 might be the D (5 bases). This CDR3 spans 16 amino acids. The V end was cut by 6 bases, the J end by 3 bases, with 17 bases between. Germline assignment: CDR1 SNHLY and CDR2 FYNNEI.

The CDR3: CASSLGLGGGGTEAFF. The CDR3 DNA follows: TGCGCCAGCAGCTTGGGGTTGGGCGGAGGGGGCACTGAAGCTTTCTTT. The genes are TRBV5-1 and TRBJ1-1, with a weak D call TRBD1 (6 bases). The CDR3 is 16 residues long. The V end was cut by 0 bases, the J end by 4 bases, with 16 bases between. Germline V lookup: CDR1 SGHRS, CDR2 YFSETQ.

This clone has only one observation. This chain connects TRBV6-5 to TRBJ2-6; unclear D gene. CDR1 is MNHEY, CDR2 SVGAGI, per germline. CDR3 size: 16 residues. Trimming took 2 bases from V and 0 from J, leaving 8 bases between them. The CDR3 DNA is TGTGCCAGCAGTTACGAGTTGGGCTCTGGGGCCAACGTCCTGACTTTC. Translating gives CASSYELGSGANVLTF.

This chain uses TRBV13 with TRBJ2-5; 11 nucleotides agree with TRBD1. CDR1 PRHDT and CDR2 FYEKMQ come from the germline V gene (reference sequence). This CDR3 has 15 residues. The junction had 4 bases not matched to a gene; V was cut back by 6 bases and J by 1 base. CDR3 in amino acids: CASSRDRGFQETQYF. The CDR3, as DNA: TGTGCCAGCAGTCGGGACAGGGGGTTCCAAGAGACCCAGTACTTC.

J is TRBJ1-1 and V is TRBV14, with D hard to call. V gave up 1 base and J gave up 14 bases, with 14 bases separating them. Germline V gene sequence: CDR1 SGHDN, CDR2 FVKESK. This CDR3 region has 12 residues. In DNA form, the CDR3 reads TGTGCCAGCAGCCAAGTTAGTACAGCGTGGTTCTTT. Protein product: CASSQVSTAWFF. Full variable domain (remainder filled in from reference TRBV14 and TRBJ1-1): EAGVTQFPSHSVIEKGQTVTLRCDPISGHDNLYWYRRVMGKEIKFLLHFVKESKQDESGMPNNRFLAERTGGTYSTLKVQPAELEDSGVYFCASSQVSTAWFFGQGTRLTVV.

The V gene is TRBV4-1, the J gene TRBJ2-7; 7 bases match TRBD1. CDR3 length: 15 residues. V gave up 3 bases and J gave up 3 bases; unmatched junction bases: 8. Germline loops: CDR1 MGHRA, CDR2 YSYEKL. This CDR3 reads CASSQTTGTNYEQYF. DNA of the CDR3: TGCGCCAGCAGCCAGACGACAGGGACCAACTACGAGCAGTACTTC.

The gene calls are TRBV5-1 and TRBJ2-2; 9 bases agree with TRBD1. Germline V lookup: CDR1 SGHRS, CDR2 YFSETQ. Losses at the gene ends were 4 bases for V and 6 bases for J; bases not matched to a gene: 7. This CDR3 spans 15 amino acids. The CDR3 sequence: CASSLDGQGPGELFF. Written as DNA, the CDR3 is TGCGCCAGCAGCCTGGACGGACAGGGGCCCGGGGAGCTGTTTTTT.